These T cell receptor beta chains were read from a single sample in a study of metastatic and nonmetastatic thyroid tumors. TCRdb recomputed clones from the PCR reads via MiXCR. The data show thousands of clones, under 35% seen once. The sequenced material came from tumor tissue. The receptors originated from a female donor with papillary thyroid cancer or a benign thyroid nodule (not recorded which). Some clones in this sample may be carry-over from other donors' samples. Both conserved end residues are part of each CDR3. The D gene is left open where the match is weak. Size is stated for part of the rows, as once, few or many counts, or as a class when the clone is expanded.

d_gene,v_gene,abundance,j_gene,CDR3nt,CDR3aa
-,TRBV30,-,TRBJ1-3,TGTGCCTGGAGTGACAGGGCTGGAAACACCATATATTTT,CAWSDRAGNTIYF
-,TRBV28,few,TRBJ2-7,TGTGCCAGCAGTTTATTTAGGAGCTCCTACGAGCAGTACTTC,CASSLFRSSYEQYF
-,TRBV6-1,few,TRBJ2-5,TGTGCCAGCAGTGAAGAAGTAGCGGCTATCCAAGAGACCCAGTACTTC,CASSEEVAAIQETQYF
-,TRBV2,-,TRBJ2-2,TGTGCCAGCAGTGAAGTTGGAGGGATCGGGGAGCTGTTTTTT,CASSEVGGIGELFF
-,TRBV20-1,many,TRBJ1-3,TGCAGTGCTAATAACCCCGAACTCTCTGGAAACACCATATATTTT,CSANNPELSGNTIYF
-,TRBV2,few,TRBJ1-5,TGTGCCAGCAGCCCCCCGACGGGGGGCAATCAGCCCCAGCATTTT,CASSPPTGGNQPQHF
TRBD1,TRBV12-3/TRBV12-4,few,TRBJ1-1,TGTGCCAGCAGTTTTTCGAGGGACAGATCAGCTTTCTTT,CASSFSRDRSAFF
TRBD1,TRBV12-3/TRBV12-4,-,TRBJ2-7,TGTGCCAGCAGTCTATCTGGACAGGGTGGAGAGCAGTACTTC,CASSLSGQGGEQYF
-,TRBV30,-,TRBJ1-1,TGTGCCTGGAGTGTTTCGGGTTTACGGTCTGAAGCTTTCTTT,CAWSVSGLRSEAFF
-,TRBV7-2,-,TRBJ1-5,TGTGCCAGCAGCTTCAGGGGTAATAGCAATCAGCCCCAGCATTTT,CASSFRGNSNQPQHF
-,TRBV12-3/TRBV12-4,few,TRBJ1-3,TGTGCCAGCACGCGGCGTGCCGAGGGAAGAAACACCATATATTTT,CASTRRAEGRNTIYF
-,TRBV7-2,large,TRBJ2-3,TGTGCCAGCAGCTTAGTTGGGGGAACAGATACGCAGTATTTT,CASSLVGGTDTQYF
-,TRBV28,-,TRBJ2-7,TGTGCCAGCAATGAACGCGGGGATTCCTACGAGCAGTACTTC,CASNERGDSYEQYF
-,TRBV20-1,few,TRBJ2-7,TGCAGTGCTAGTGGGCCAGACTACTACGAGCAGTACTTC,CSASGPDYYEQYF
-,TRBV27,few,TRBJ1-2,TGTGCCAGCAGTTTTTTGGGTCGAACCGATGGCTACACCTTC,CASSFLGRTDGYTF
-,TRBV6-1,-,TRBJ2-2,TGTGCCAGCAGCCGCGGACAGTCGGGCGGGGAGCTGTTTTTT,CASSRGQSGGELFF
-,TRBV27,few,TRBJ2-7,TGTGCCAGCAGTCTTCGACAGACTACCCCATCCTACGAGCAGTACTTC,CASSLRQTTPSYEQYF
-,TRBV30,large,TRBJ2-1,TGTGCACGGGCGAGGGGTAGTATCTACAATGAGCAGTTCTTC,CARARGSIYNEQFF
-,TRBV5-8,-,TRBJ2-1,TGTGCCAGCAGCTACGGGGATGAGCAGTTCTTC,CASSYGDEQFF
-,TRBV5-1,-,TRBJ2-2,TGCGCCAGCAGCTTAGAGAGGGAGCTGTTTTTT,CASSLERELFF
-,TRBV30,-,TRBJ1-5,TGTGCCTGGTCTCGCCCCCCGGGCAATCAGCCCCAGCATTTT,CAWSRPPGNQPQHF
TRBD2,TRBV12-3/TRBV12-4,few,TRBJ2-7,TGTGCCAGCAGTTCGGGGGACTACGGGCATCACGAGCAGTACTTC,CASSSGDYGHHEQYF
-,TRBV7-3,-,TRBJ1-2,TGTGCCAGCAGCTTAGGTCTAAACTATGGCTACACCTTC,CASSLGLNYGYTF
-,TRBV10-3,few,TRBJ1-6,TGTGCCATCAGTACCAAAGGGTCTTCTTCACCCCTCCACTTT,CAISTKGSSSPLHF
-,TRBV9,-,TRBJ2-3,TGTGCCAGCAACGGGGGTAGCACAGATACGCAGTATTTT,CASNGGSTDTQYF
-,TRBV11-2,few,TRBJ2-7,TGTGCCAGCAGCTTATCCCAGGGGACTTACGAGCAGTACTTC,CASSLSQGTYEQYF
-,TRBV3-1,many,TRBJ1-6,TGTGCCAGCAGCCAAGTGGATTCACCCCTCCACTTT,CASSQVDSPLHF
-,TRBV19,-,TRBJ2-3,TGTGCCAGTAGGGGATCCGGCCGGGAATACACAGATACGCAGTATTTT,CASRGSGREYTDTQYF
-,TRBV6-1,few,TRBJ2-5,TGTGCCAGCAGTGAAGGCCCCCAAGAGACACAGTACTTC,CASSEGPQETQYF
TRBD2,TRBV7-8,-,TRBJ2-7,TGTGCCAGCAGCTTAACAGCTAGCGGCCGCTACGAGCAGTACTTC,CASSLTASGRYEQYF
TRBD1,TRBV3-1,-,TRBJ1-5,TGTGCCAGCAGCCAAGGGACAGGGGGTTTTCAGCCCCAGCATTTT,CASSQGTGGFQPQHF
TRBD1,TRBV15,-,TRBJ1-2,TGTGCCACCAGCAGAGTGGCGACAGGGACTGGCTACACCTTC,CATSRVATGTGYTF
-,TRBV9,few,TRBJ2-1,TGTGCCAGCAGCAGTAGCATTACCCACAATGAGCAGTTCTTC,CASSSSITHNEQFF
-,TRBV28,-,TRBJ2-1,TGTGCCAGCAGTTTGGACTCCTACAATGAGCAGTTCTTC,CASSLDSYNEQFF
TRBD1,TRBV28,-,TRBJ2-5,TGTGCCAGCACCCCACCACCGGGACAGGGGGGCGAGACCCAGTACTTC,CASTPPPGQGGETQYF
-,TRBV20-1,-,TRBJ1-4,TGCAGTGCCGATTATGGTGAAAAACTGTTTTTT,CSADYGEKLFF
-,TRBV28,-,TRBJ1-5,TGTGCCAGCAGTTTTTTTCAGGGTAGGAGAGGGCCCCAGCATTTT,CASSFFQGRRGPQHF
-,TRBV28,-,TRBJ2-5,TGTGCCAGCACTAAGAATACTAGGAGGGAGACCCAGTACTTC,CASTKNTRRETQYF
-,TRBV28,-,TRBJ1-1,TGTGCCAGCAGTTTATGGGAGGGGATGGGCACTGAAGCTTTCTTT,CASSLWEGMGTEAFF
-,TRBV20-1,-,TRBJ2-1,TGCAGTGCTAACCCCGCTCGGGGTTCGCATGAGCAGTTCTTC,CSANPARGSHEQFF
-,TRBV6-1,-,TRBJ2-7,TGTGCCAGCAGTGGGCAGGGGCGGAGGGAGCAGTACTTC,CASSGQGRREQYF
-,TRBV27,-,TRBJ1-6,TGTGCCAGCAAGAGCTCCTATAATTCACCCCTCCACTTT,CASKSSYNSPLHF
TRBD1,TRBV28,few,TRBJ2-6,TGTGCCAGCAGCTGGACAGGCCGATCTGGGGCCAACGTCCTGACTTTC,CASSWTGRSGANVLTF
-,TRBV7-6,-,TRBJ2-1,TGTGCCAGCAGCTTCACAACTGGGGACGGACCCTACAATGAGCAGTTCTTC,CASSFTTGDGPYNEQFF
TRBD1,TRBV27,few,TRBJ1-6,TGTGCCAGCGCGTGGACAGGGATGAATTCACCCCTCCACTTT,CASAWTGMNSPLHF
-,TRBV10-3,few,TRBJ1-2,TGTGCCATCAGTGAGTCTGGACCTAACTATGGCTACACCTTC,CAISESGPNYGYTF
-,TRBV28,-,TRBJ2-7,TGTGCCAGCTCAAGACCAGGGGCCACCTACGAGCAGTACTTC,CASSRPGATYEQYF